Below, 28 T cell receptor beta chains from the same sample are listed, as sequenced in a study of blood T cell repertoires in COVID-19. Sequenced by immunoSEQ multiplex PCR; TCRdb stores in-frame clones only, minus some. This table has around 97,000 clones, approximately 80% appearing once. Specimen: peripheral blood. The receptors stem from a man aged 65-85 years with acute or convalescent COVID-19.

V gene TRBV28 combines with J gene TRBJ1-2, with D possibly matching TRBD1 (6 bases). Trimming pared 1 base from V and 7 bases from J, leaving 16 bases between. The CDR3 covers 15 residues. The germline V gene has CDR1 MDHEN and CDR2 SYDVKM. CDR3 nucleotides: TGTGCCAGCAGTTTATCGGGACATATCGCTCGTGGCTACACCTTC. Translation gives CASSLSGHIARGYTF.

The chain's CDR3 is CASRSGTGEVLTF. The CDR3 DNA is TGTGCCAGCAGGTCCGGGACAGGTGAAGTCCTGACTTTC. The chain has TRBV2 and TRBJ2-6, with 8 positions matching TRBD1. CDR3 size: 13 residues. V lost 6 bases to trimming and J lost 13 bases; unmatched junction nucleotides: 8. Germline loops: CDR1 SNHLY, CDR2 FYNNEI.

The chain employs TRBV30 and TRBJ1-2, with 8 bases identical to TRBD1. CDR3 length: 13 residues. Looked up from germline, CDR1 is GTSNPN and CDR2 is SVGIG (reference sequence). The ends lost 1 base at V and 4 bases at J; junction bases unmatched: 2. This CDR3 reads CAWSGTGTYGYTF. CDR3 bases: TGTGCCTGGAGTGGGACAGGGACCTATGGCTACACCTTC.

This clone has just a few counts. The V and J genes are TRBV27 and TRBJ1-5; unclear D gene. The V gene lost 6 bases and the J gene lost 0 bases, with 15 bases spanning the gap. CDR3 length: 16 amino acids. Germline V CDR1 and CDR2: MNHEY, SMNVEV (reference sequence). The CDR3: CASSPLGPYSNQPQHF. Written as DNA, the CDR3 is TGTGCCAGCAGCCCACTTGGGCCTTATAGCAATCAGCCCCAGCATTTT.

The chain uses TRBV6-5 and TRBJ1-4; no definite D call. The germline gives CDR1 MNHEY, CDR2 SVGAGI. Trimming pared 2 bases from V and 0 bases from J, leaving 7 bases between. CDR3 length: 15 amino acids. CDR3 sequence reads: CASSYLRSTNEKLFF. The CDR3 nucleotides are TGTGCCAGCAGTTACCTCAGATCAACTAATGAAAAACTGTTTTTT.

V usage is TRBV7-6 and J usage is TRBJ2-5, with D unclear. The V gene's germline CDR1 is SGHVS and CDR2 FNYEAQ. This CDR3 has 15 amino acids. V shed 2 bases and J shed 7 bases, with 17 bases lying between them. The CDR3 protein is CASSLNPRSIRTQYF. The CDR3 nucleotides are TGTGCCAGCAGCTTAAATCCCCGGAGTATAAGGACCCAGTACTTC.

CDR3 nucleotides: TGTGCCAGCAGCCGGCTTGGCGGGACGACCCCGTACAATGAGCAGTTCTTC. It codes for CASSRLGGTTPYNEQFF. This chain connects TRBV14 to TRBJ2-1, with a tentative D call TRBD2 (6 bases). This CDR3 contains 17 residues. Trimming cost V 4 bases and J 4 bases, with 20 bases left between them. From germline, CDR1 is SGHDN and CDR2 FVKESK.

The chain links TRBV5-1 to TRBJ2-2, with D possibly being TRBD2 (6 bases). The V gene lost 2 bases and the J gene lost 1 base, with 12 bases spanning the gap. From germline, CDR1 is SGHRS and CDR2 YFSETQ. CDR3 length equals 16 residues. CDR3 bases: TGCGCCAGCAGCTTTTTAGCGGAGCTGAACACCGGGGAGCTGTTTTTT. Protein product: CASSFLAELNTGELFF. Looking up the rest from reference TRBV5-1 and TRBJ2-2 gives the full variable domain: KAGVTQTPRYLIKTRGQQVTLSCSPISGHRSVSWYQQTPGQGLQFLFEYFSETQRNKGNFPGRFSGRQFSNSRSEMNVSTLELGDSALYLCASSFLAELNTGELFFGEGSRLTVL.

The genes are TRBV7-3 and TRBJ1-5, with D unclear. The V gene's germline CDR1 is SGHTA and CDR2 FQGTGA. CDR3 length: 15 residues. Trimming cost V 6 bases and J 1 base, with 13 bases left between them. CDR3 bases: TGTGCCAGCAGTCCCGGGTTGTTGAGCAATCAGCCCCAGCATTTT. This encodes CASSPGLLSNQPQHF.

The chain has TRBV19 and TRBJ2-1; 13 nucleotides line up with TRBD2. V shed 6 bases, J shed 5 bases, and the junction held 4 bases outside the gene matches. CDR3 length: 15 residues. Germline values: CDR1 LNHDA, CDR2 SQIVND (reference sequence). CDR3 nucleotides: TGTGCCAGTAGGACTAGCGGGGGGCAGAACAATGAGCAGTTCTTC. As protein: CASRTSGGQNNEQFF. Drawing the rest from reference TRBV19 and TRBJ2-1, the complete variable domain is DGGITQSPKYLFRKEGQNVTLSCEQNLNHDAMYWYRQDPGQGLRLIYYSQIVNDFQKGDIAEGYSVSREKKESFPLTVTSAQKNPTAFYLCASRTSGGQNNEQFFGPGTRLTVL.

The chain is built from TRBV4-1 and TRBJ2-1, with TRBD2 identical over 11 bases. The CDR3 runs to 16 residues. The germline V gene encodes CDR1 MGHRA and CDR2 YSYEKL. With V trimmed by 4 bases and J by 12 bases, 14 bases remained unmatched. CDR3 sequence (DNA): TGCGCCAGCAGCCGGGGAACTAGCGGGGGTACCAAGGGGCAGTTCTTC. Encoded protein: CASSRGTSGGTKGQFF.

The chain employs TRBV7-2 and TRBJ1-5; D possibly corresponds to TRBD1 (5 bases). Looked up from germline, CDR1 is SGHTA and CDR2 is FQGNSA. This CDR3 has 15 residues. V gave up 1 base and J gave up 7 bases, with 14 bases separating them. The CDR3 region is CASSLEAGREQPQHF. DNA of the CDR3: TGTGCCAGCAGCTTAGAGGCAGGGCGGGAACAGCCCCAGCATTTT.

This clone was seen only once. The chain uses TRBV9 and TRBJ2-2, with 10 bases that match TRBD2. V shed 6 bases, J shed 4 bases, and the junction held 12 bases outside the gene matches. The CDR3 extends over 17 amino acids. Germline loops: CDR1 SGDLS, CDR2 YYNGEE. Here the CDR3 DNA reads TGTGCCAGCAACCTCCCTAGCGGGAGTTCATCCACCGGGGAGCTGTTTTTT. It is translated as CASNLPSGSSSTGELFF.

This clone was counted a single time. This chain links TRBV9 with TRBJ2-1; 8 bases align to TRBD2. Germline lookup yields CDR1 SGDLS and CDR2 YYNGEE. The trim removed 3 bases at V and 11 bases at J, leaving 13 bases unmatched. The CDR3 is made up of 15 amino acids. The CDR3 region is CASSDTSGPVAKQFF. The CDR3 DNA reads TGTGCCAGCAGCGATACTAGCGGCCCTGTTGCAAAGCAGTTCTTC.

The chain employs TRBV5-1 and TRBJ2-7; no definite D call. This CDR3 contains 13 residues. Germline V gene sequence: CDR1 SGHRS, CDR2 YFSETQ. Trimming cost V 4 bases and J 0 bases, with 8 bases left between them. The CDR3 loop is CASSLYSSYEQYF. The CDR3 coding sequence is TGCGCCAGCAGCCTCTATAGCTCCTACGAGCAGTACTTC.

The V call is TRBV10-1, the J call TRBJ1-2; 8 nucleotides agree with TRBD1. The CDR3 runs 17 residues. Germline CDR1 and CDR2: WNHNN and SYGVQD (reference sequence). V trimming: 1 base; J trimming: 4 bases; junction bases outside the gene matches: 11. The CDR3 sequence: CASSELTGTGDRYGYTF. The CDR3 nucleotides read TGCGCCAGCAGTGAGTTGACCGGGACAGGAGACCGCTATGGCTACACCTTC.

This clone occurred once. The rearrangement links TRBV5-1 to TRBJ1-1; D remains ambiguous. Germline CDR1 is SGHRS and CDR2 is YFSETQ. The CDR3 extends over 13 amino acids. V was pared by 0 bases and J by 1 base, with 4 bases between. As DNA, the CDR3 is TGCGCCAGCAGCTTGGCTACGAACACTGAAGCTTTCTTT. This gives the protein CASSLATNTEAFF.

The chain has TRBV6-2 or TRBV6-3 and TRBJ1-5; the match to TRBD1 covers 9 bases. The CDR3 covers 15 residues. Per germline, CDR1 MNHEY and CDR2 SVGEGT. After removal of 4 bases from V and 6 bases from J, the junction contained 7 bases not matched to a gene. CDR3 nucleotide sequence: TGTGCCAGCAGTTCGACAGGGGGTTCGAGTCAGCCCCAGCATTTT. Translating gives CASSSTGGSSQPQHF.

The V gene is TRBV6-1, the J gene TRBJ1-4, with D perhaps matching TRBD1 (6 bases). V was pared by 3 bases and J by 10 bases, with 12 bases between. The CDR3 runs 13 residues. CDR1 and CDR2 (germline): MNHNS, SASEGT. CDR3 protein: CASSELGAVKLFF. For the CDR3, the DNA is TGTGCCAGCAGTGAGCTGGGGGCGGTAAAACTGTTTTTT.

This chain links TRBV29-1 with TRBJ1-5; D is possibly TRBD1 (5 bases). The germline V gene encodes CDR1 SQVTM and CDR2 ANQGSEA. Trimming took 5 bases from V and 5 from J, leaving 16 bases between them. The CDR3 has 14 amino acids. The CDR3 spells CSVSTQGGDQPQHF. The CDR3 coding sequence is TGCAGCGTTTCTACCCAGGGCGGCGATCAGCCCCAGCATTTT.

The chain is built from TRBV30 and TRBJ1-5; maybe TRBD1 (6 bases). Between the trimmed V and J ends, which lost 0 bases and 0 bases, there was a span of 33 bases. Germline-derived CDR1 and CDR2 are GTSNPN and SVGIG (reference sequence). The CDR3 spans 23 residues. The CDR3 nucleotides read TGTGCCTGGAGTGTAAGGTATCTCAGGGGTTCCACCCACAGAATCTATAGCAATCAGCCCCAGCATTTT. This encodes CAWSVRYLRGSTHRIYSNQPQHF. The entire variable domain, with the rest obtained from reference TRBV30 and TRBJ1-5, is as follows: SQTIHQWPATLVQPVGSPLSLECTVEGTSNPNLYWYRQAAGRGLQLLFYSVGIGQISSEVPQNLSASRPQDRQFILSSKKLLLSDSGFYLCAWSVRYLRGSTHRIYSNQPQHFGDGTRLSIL.

Only a few counts were recorded for this clone. The chain couples TRBV28 to TRBJ2-7; 7 bases line up with TRBD2. The germline V gene has CDR1 MDHEN and CDR2 SYDVKM. The CDR3 is 13 amino acids. V lost 7 bases and J lost 5; bases outside the gene matches: 8. Here the CDR3 reads CASTGGSIDEQYF. For the CDR3, the DNA is TGTGCCAGCACTGGCGGGAGCATTGACGAGCAGTACTTC.

The gene calls are TRBV20-1 and TRBJ2-3; 9 bases fit TRBD1. There are 16 residues in the CDR3. The ends lost 3 bases at V and 5 bases at J; junction bases unmatched: 12. Germline CDR1 reads DFQATT; CDR2 reads SNEGSKA (reference sequence). CDR3 protein: CSASISRTGDGDTQYF. The CDR3 DNA reads TGCAGTGCTAGTATTTCGCGGACAGGGGACGGAGATACGCAGTATTTT.

The chain recombines TRBV9 with TRBJ1-2, with D perhaps matching TRBD1 (5 bases). The ends were cut back, 0 bases at V and 8 bases at J, with 14 bases in the middle. From germline, CDR1 is SGDLS and CDR2 YYNGEE. The CDR3 loop spans 14 amino acids. CDR3 sequence (DNA): TGTGCCAGCAGCGTAGCCGGGGGTTTGTTGGGCTACACCTTC. This translates into CASSVAGGLLGYTF.

A single count supports this clone. The chain links TRBV11-1 to TRBJ2-1, with D possibly being TRBD2 (6 bases). V lost 5 bases, J lost 7 bases, and 12 bases lay in between. Germline V gene lookup returns CDR1 SGHAT and CDR2 FQDESV (reference sequence). This CDR3 has 13 amino acids. The DNA for the CDR3 is TGTGCCAGCAGCAAGTCTGGGGGGAATGAGCAGTTCTTC. It yields the protein CASSKSGGNEQFF. Full variable domain (remainder filled in from reference TRBV11-1 and TRBJ2-1): EAEVAQSPRYKITEKSQAVAFWCDPISGHATLYWYRQILGQGPELLVQFQDESVVDDSQLPKDRFSAERLKGVDSTLKIQPAELGDSAMYLCASSKSGGNEQFFGPGTRLTVL.

This chain joins TRBV2 and TRBJ1-1; 9 bases agree with TRBD1. The germline V gene encodes CDR1 SNHLY and CDR2 FYNNEI. V shed 3 bases, J shed 10 bases, and the junction held 6 bases outside the gene matches. The CDR3 loop spans 13 amino acids. The CDR3 nucleotides read TGTGCCAGCAGTGAGCTCCTACAGGGGGCAGCTTTCTTT. Translating gives CASSELLQGAAFF. Together with reference TRBV2 and TRBJ1-1, the CDR3 gives the full variable domain: EPEVTQTPSHQVTQMGQEVILRCVPISNHLYFYWYRQILGQKVEFLVSFYNNEISEKSEIFDDQFSVERPDGSNFTLKIRSTKLEDSAMYFCASSELLQGAAFFGQGTRLTVV.

The chain employs TRBV6-6 and TRBJ2-5; 10 positions agree with TRBD2. Germline-derived CDR1 and CDR2 are MNHNY and SVGAGI (reference sequence). Trimming at V came to 5 bases and at J to 2 bases, leaving 14 bases not matched to a gene. This CDR3 region has 18 residues. The CDR3 sequence: CASSLYSGGSSRQETQYF. The CDR3 DNA sequence: TGTGCCAGCAGTCTTTATAGCGGGGGGAGTTCGCGGCAAGAGACCCAGTACTTC.

The chain uses TRBV27 and TRBJ2-3; D may be TRBD1 (7 bases). Per germline, CDR1 MNHEY and CDR2 SMNVEV (reference sequence). The CDR3 spans 15 residues. V lost 6 bases, J lost 4 bases, and 17 bases lay in between. The DNA of the CDR3 is TGTGCCAGCAGGTCGGAGGGGGCCGGAGCAGATACGCAGTATTTT. The encoded protein is CASRSEGAGADTQYF.